This T cell receptor beta chain was identified during a study of naive and memory T cell subsets. This clonotype has just one count. The SP2 primer and nested alpha and beta constant region primers amplified ligated cDNA in four rounds. For blood and skin samples, reverse transcription used TCR alpha and beta constant primers. A single record per CDR3 protein comes from TCRdb applying MiXCR to the UMI-ligation and nested PCR reads. The sample lists 20,000 to 25,000 distinct CDR3 sequences, about 6% occurring once. Treatment indicated: skin biopsy from PPD injection site in Mantoux-positive individual. TCR cDNA received a 3' ligated oligonucleotide that carried a UMI. Tuberculin skin test biopsies were taken where PPD was injected in Mantoux-positive people. The CDR3 extends over 15 amino acids. The V gene's germline CDR1 is SGDLS and CDR2 YYNGEE. V gave up 4 bases and J gave up 5 bases; unmatched junction bases: 8.

The chain carries TRBV9 and TRBJ2-1; 8 nucleotides match TRBD2. This receptor was identified in an adult in good health. The sequencing here drew on skin, taken from a tuberculin skin test site. CDR3 amino acids: CASSKGAGENNEQFF. The CDR3, as DNA: TGTGCCAGCAGCAAGGGAGCGGGGGAGAACAATGAGCAGTTCTTC.